This T cell receptor (beta chain) emerged from a study of blood T cell repertoires in COVID-19. About the study: The United States, Italy and Spain provided the acute and convalescent COVID-19 samples. PBMCs, B-cell-depleted T cells, or T cells were the source of the cDNA or gDNA that made up the material.

CDR1 MRHNA and CDR2 SNTAGT come from the germline V gene. CDR3 size: 17 residues. In the original analysis: Estimates of nucleated cell counts were drawn from the amplification of reference gene primers. Only in-frame clones appear in the TCRdb table, and some are missing; sequencing was by immunoSEQ multiplex PCR. V, J and clone size are those of that table, while D and trimming were read from the DNA. This sample carries roughly 160,000 clones, approximately 90% of them seen once, and the ten largest clones take 0.53%. A word on this clone: Mismatch with germline at one junction end may stem from a read error.

This TCR derives from a man aged 45-65 years with acute or convalescent COVID-19. Sequenced material: peripheral blood. V usage is TRBV6-4 and J usage is TRBJ2-1; 8 bases agree with TRBD1. The CDR3 spells CASRLPGQANGNKEQFF. The CDR3 region has the DNA TGTGCCAGCAGACTCCCGGGACAGGCCAACGGGAACAAAGAGCAGTTCTTC.